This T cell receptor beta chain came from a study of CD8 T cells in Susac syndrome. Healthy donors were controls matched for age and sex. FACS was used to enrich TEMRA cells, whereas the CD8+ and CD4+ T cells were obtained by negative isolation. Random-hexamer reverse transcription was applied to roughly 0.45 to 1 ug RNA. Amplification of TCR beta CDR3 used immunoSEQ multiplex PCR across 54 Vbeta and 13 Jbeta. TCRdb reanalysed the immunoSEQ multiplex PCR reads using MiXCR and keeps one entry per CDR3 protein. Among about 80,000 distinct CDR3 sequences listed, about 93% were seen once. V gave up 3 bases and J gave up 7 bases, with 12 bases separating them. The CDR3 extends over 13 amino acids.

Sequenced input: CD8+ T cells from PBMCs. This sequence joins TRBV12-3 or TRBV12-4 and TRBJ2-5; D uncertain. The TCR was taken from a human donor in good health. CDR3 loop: CASSFLGGGTQYF. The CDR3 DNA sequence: TGTGCCAGCAGTTTTCTGGGTGGTGGGACCCAGTACTTC.